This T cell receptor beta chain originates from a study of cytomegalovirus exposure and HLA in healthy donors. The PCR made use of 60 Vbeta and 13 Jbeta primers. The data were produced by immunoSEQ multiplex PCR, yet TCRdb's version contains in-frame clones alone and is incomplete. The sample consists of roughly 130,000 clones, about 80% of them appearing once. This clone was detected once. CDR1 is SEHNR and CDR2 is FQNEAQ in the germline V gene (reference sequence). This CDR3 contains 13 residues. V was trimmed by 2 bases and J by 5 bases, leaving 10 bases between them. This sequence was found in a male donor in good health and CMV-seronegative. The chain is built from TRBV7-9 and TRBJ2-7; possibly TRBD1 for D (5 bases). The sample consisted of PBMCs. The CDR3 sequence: CASSLTGPHEQYF. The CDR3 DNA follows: TGTGCCAGCAGCTTAACAGGTCCCCACGAGCAGTACTTC.